The next 32 T cell receptor beta chains were all read from a single sample in a study of Ad26.COV2.S vaccination and SARS-CoV-2 variants. The repertoire was sequenced with immunoSEQ multiplex PCR; TCRdb's copy has only in-frame clones and lacks some. The repertoire consists of about half a million clones, with about nine tenths occurring once and the leading ten covering about 1.5%. Treatment reported: 15 to 20 received Ad26.COV2.S at low or high dose, single or two shots; a few received placebo; per-sample allocation not given. At day 63 after the first vaccine or placebo injection, samples were drawn. This sample comprised peripheral blood, obtained in a trial of Ad26.COV2.S vaccine versus placebo. The receptor source for this set is a person aged 18-65 years who received the Ad26.COV2.S COVID-19 vaccine or a placebo.

The V call is TRBV6-6, the J call TRBJ1-3, with D unresolved. Germline V gene sequence: CDR1 MNHNY, CDR2 SVGAGI (reference sequence). The CDR3 runs to 13 residues. Trimming removed 6 bases from V and 4 bases from J, with 10 bases in between. The CDR3 protein is CASRNDGGNTIYF. DNA for the CDR3: TGTGCCAGCAGAAACGACGGCGGAAACACCATATATTTT.

The V and J genes are TRBV7-9 and TRBJ1-2; TRBD1 aligns across 7 bases. V shed 5 bases and J 1 base; nucleotides not matched to a gene: 4. The CDR3 length is 14 residues. The germline CDR1 and CDR2 sequences are SEHNR and FQNEAQ (reference sequence). The CDR3 DNA follows: TGTGCCAGCAGCAGCCGGGACAGTAACTATGGCTACACCTTC. It specifies CASSSRDSNYGYTF.

The chain joins TRBV11-2 to TRBJ2-7; possibly TRBD1 or TRBD2 for D (5 bases each). The CDR3 totals 14 residues. Between the trimmed V and J ends, which lost 1 base and 7 bases, there was a span of 14 bases. CDR1 and CDR2 (germline): SGHAT, FQNNGV. The CDR3 DNA follows: TGTGCCAGCAGCTTAGTTGGGACGAAGCTGGAGCAGTACTTC. It translates to CASSLVGTKLEQYF.

The chain combines TRBV30 with TRBJ2-3; D might be TRBD2 (6 bases). Germline CDR1 is GTSNPN and CDR2 is SVGIG (reference sequence). The ends were cut back, 4 bases at V and 2 bases at J, with 16 bases in the middle. The CDR3 has 15 residues. This chain's CDR3 is CAWTGGKGYTDTQYF. DNA of the CDR3: TGTGCCTGGACTGGAGGGAAGGGTTACACAGATACGCAGTATTTT.

The rearrangement uses TRBV5-6 and TRBJ1-3; possibly TRBD1 for D (5 bases). Germline V gene lookup returns CDR1 SGHDT and CDR2 YYEEEE. The CDR3 is made up of 13 amino acids. Trimming stripped 4 bases from V and 3 bases from J, with 8 bases between. This CDR3 reads CASSPGHGNTIYF. DNA of the CDR3: TGTGCCAGCAGCCCCGGACATGGAAACACCATATATTTT.

In this sample, this clone turned up once. This chain connects TRBV9 to TRBJ1-4; weak D call: TRBD1 (6 bases). V was cut by 0 bases and J by 8 bases, with 8 bases left in between. Germline loops: CDR1 SGDLS, CDR2 YYNGEE. CDR3 length equals 13 residues. CDR3 sequence (DNA): TGTGCCAGCAGCGTAGGGACAGAGGAAAAACTGTTTTTT. Translated, it gives CASSVGTEEKLFF.

The rearrangement uses TRBV19 and TRBJ2-2; TRBD2 is a possible D gene (6 bases). Germline values: CDR1 LNHDA, CDR2 SQIVND (reference sequence). The CDR3 sequence is 15 residues long. Trimming cost V 3 bases and J 5 bases, with 13 bases left between them. CDR3 sequence reads: CASSMWGGRTGELFF. The CDR3 DNA reads TGTGCCAGTAGTATGTGGGGAGGTCGAACCGGGGAGCTGTTTTTT.

The rearrangement joins TRBV25-1 to TRBJ1-2; 9 bases are a match to TRBD1. Trimming at V came to 4 bases and at J to 1 base, leaving 7 bases not matched to a gene. The CDR3 has 16 residues. Germline values: CDR1 MGHDK, CDR2 SYGVNS. In nucleotides, the CDR3 is TGTGCCAGCAGTGGATTGGGGACAGGGTTTAACTATGGCTACACCTTC. Its protein product is CASSGLGTGFNYGYTF.

This clone was seen once. The genes are TRBV12-5 and TRBJ1-1; possible D gene TRBD1, 5 bases. Between the trimmed V and J ends, which lost 5 bases and 4 bases, there was a span of 17 bases. The germline V gene has CDR1 LGHNT and CDR2 FRNRAP. This CDR3 has 15 residues. The CDR3 DNA follows: TGTGCTAGTGGTCCGGGGTTGCAGGGTATCACTGAAGCTTTCTTT. Encoded protein: CASGPGLQGITEAFF. Together with reference TRBV12-5 and TRBJ1-1, the CDR3 gives the full variable domain: DARVTQTPRHKVTEMGQEVTMRCQPILGHNTVFWYRQTMMQGLELLAYFRNRAPLDDSGMPKDRFSAEMPDATLATLKIQPSEPRDSAVYFCASGPGLQGITEAFFGQGTRLTVV.

J is TRBJ2-5 and V is TRBV6-5, with D possibly TRBD1 on 6 matching bases. The CDR3 extends over 15 amino acids. Trimming took off 4 bases at V and 1 base at J, with 13 bases between the two ends. The germline CDR1 and CDR2 sequences are MNHEY and SVGAGI. CDR3 nucleotide sequence: TGTGCCAGCAGTTCACTATCAGGGGCCCAAGAGACCCAGTACTTC. Amino acid sequence: CASSSLSGAQETQYF.

CDR3 loop: CARMGRNSYEQYF. The CDR3 DNA is TGTGCCAGAATGGGACGGAACTCCTACGAGCAGTACTTC. J is TRBJ2-7 and V is TRBV27; D is perhaps TRBD1 or TRBD2 (5 bases each). Germline loops: CDR1 MNHEY, CDR2 SMNVEV (reference sequence). The CDR3 loop spans 13 amino acids. Trimming pared 9 bases from V and 0 bases from J, leaving 12 bases between.

This chain connects TRBV5-1 to TRBJ1-1; 8 bases align to TRBD1. CDR3 size: 15 residues. Germline V CDR1 and CDR2: SGHRS, YFSETQ. The ends lost 1 base at V and 5 bases at J; junction bases unmatched: 7. CDR3 coding DNA: TGCGCCAGCAGCTTGATTCAGGGGGCGGGGACTGAAGCTTTCTTT. Translation gives CASSLIQGAGTEAFF. Full variable domain (rest looked up from reference TRBV5-1 and TRBJ1-1): KAGVTQTPRYLIKTRGQQVTLSCSPISGHRSVSWYQQTPGQGLQFLFEYFSETQRNKGNFPGRFSGRQFSNSRSEMNVSTLELGDSALYLCASSLIQGAGTEAFFGQGTRLTVV.

V and J are TRBV9 and TRBJ1-5, with D perhaps TRBD1 (5 bases). Germline CDR1 is SGDLS and CDR2 is YYNGEE. The CDR3 runs to 14 residues. Trimming stripped 3 bases from V and 8 bases from J, with 15 bases between. The CDR3 nucleotides are TGTGCCAGCAGCGGCGGTCCATCGGGGGAGCCCCAGCATTTT. This translates into CASSGGPSGEPQHF.

CDR3: CASSPRLGPDQPQHF. CDR3 nucleotide sequence: TGTGCCAGCAGTCCACGGTTGGGTCCCGATCAGCCCCAGCATTTT. This chain joins TRBV28 and TRBJ1-5; no clear D gene. CDR1 and CDR2 from the germline V gene are MDHEN and SYDVKM. This CDR3 region has 15 residues. V shed 5 bases and J shed 5 bases, with 16 bases lying between them.

This chain links TRBV7-8 with TRBJ1-4; D gene uncertain. The germline V gene encodes CDR1 SGHVS and CDR2 FQNEAQ. CDR3 length: 19 amino acids. With 4 bases removed from V and 0 bases from J, the gap between germline ends came to 21 bases. In DNA form, the CDR3 reads TGTGCCAGCAGCTGGAGTCACGGCCAGGAGTATGCAACTAATGAAAAACTGTTTTTT. It yields the protein CASSWSHGQEYATNEKLFF.

This clone appeared a single time. The gene calls are TRBV11-2 and TRBJ1-1; D remains unclear. Germline V CDR1 and CDR2: SGHAT, FQNNGV. Trimming took 2 bases from V and 4 from J, leaving 17 bases between them. The CDR3 has 16 amino acids. This CDR3 reads CASSLSRVSAGTEAFF. CDR3 sequence (DNA): TGTGCCAGCAGCTTATCCCGGGTATCGGCGGGCACTGAAGCTTTCTTT.

V gene TRBV3-1 (or the pseudogene TRBV3-2) combines with J gene TRBJ1-2; no clear D. The CDR3 spans 13 residues. From germline, CDR1 is LGHDT and CDR2 YNNKEL (reference sequence). The germline V and J ends were trimmed by 6 bases and 2 bases, with 10 bases remaining between them. As DNA, the CDR3 is TGTGCCAGCAGTAACGGACTAAACTATGGCTACACCTTC. Amino acid sequence: CASSNGLNYGYTF.

The chain is built from TRBV11-2 and TRBJ2-2, with D uncertain. The CDR3 is 13 amino acids. Germline V gives CDR1 SGHAT, CDR2 FQNNGV. Trimming removed 5 bases at V and 6 bases at J, with 10 bases between. The CDR3 DNA reads as TGTGCCAGCAGCCCCGTTACGCCCGGGGAGCTGTTTTTT. It codes for CASSPVTPGELFF.

The J gene is TRBJ2-5, the V gene TRBV7-3; maybe TRBD1 (6 bases). V was trimmed by 5 bases and J by 1 base, leaving 14 bases between them. There are 15 residues in the CDR3. Germline V gene data show CDR1 as SGHTA and CDR2 as FQGTGA. The CDR3 bases are TGTGCCAGCAGCGCCCAGGGGCGGCCCCAAGAGACCCAGTACTTC. This encodes CASSAQGRPQETQYF.

The chain joins TRBV2 to TRBJ2-1; D gene uncertain. Germline V gene sequence: CDR1 SNHLY, CDR2 FYNNEI. This CDR3 has 14 residues. With 3 bases removed from V and 8 bases from J, the gap between germline ends came to 14 bases. The CDR3 nucleotides read TGTGCCAGCAGTGACTGGAGCCGCCCCGATGAGCAGTTCTTC. Amino acids: CASSDWSRPDEQFF.

The chain uses TRBV10-3 and TRBJ2-7, with 7 bases matching TRBD2. After removal of 3 bases from V and 5 bases from J, the junction contained 13 bases not matched to a gene. CDR3 size: 16 residues. CDR1 ENHRY and CDR2 SYGVKD come from the germline V gene. This CDR3 is CAISDLAGTPHNEQYF. The CDR3 DNA reads TGTGCCATCAGTGATTTAGCGGGTACACCTCATAACGAGCAGTACTTC.

The chain uses TRBV28 and TRBJ2-3, with D unresolved. This CDR3 has 15 residues. CDR1 is MDHEN, CDR2 SYDVKM, per germline. The germline V and J ends were trimmed by 3 bases and 2 bases, with 12 bases remaining between them. The CDR3 loop reads CASSLDGPNTDTQYF. The CDR3 nucleotides read TGTGCCAGCAGTTTGGATGGCCCGAACACAGATACGCAGTATTTT.

The chain has TRBV6-5 and TRBJ2-4; D gene ambiguous. The germline V and J ends were trimmed by 8 bases and 5 bases, with 19 bases remaining between them. The CDR3 totals 15 residues. CDR1 is MNHEY and CDR2 is SVGAGI in the germline V gene. The CDR3 DNA follows: TGTGCCAGCTCCCTGGGATCCGCAATCGAAAACATTCAGTACTTC. This gives the protein CASSLGSAIENIQYF.

The chain uses TRBV29-1 and TRBJ1-1; no firm D call. Between the trimmed V and J ends, which lost 3 bases and 6 bases, there was a span of 8 bases. Germline V gene lookup returns CDR1 SQVTM and CDR2 ANQGSEA. The CDR3 contains 11 residues. The DNA for the CDR3 is TGCAGCGTTGATCCAGTCTCTGAAGCTTTCTTT. Its protein is CSVDPVSEAFF.

J is TRBJ2-1 and V is TRBV10-1; 8 bases line up with TRBD2. Trimming at V came to 3 bases and at J to 2 bases, leaving 6 bases not matched to a gene. The CDR3 totals 16 residues. CDR1 is WNHNN and CDR2 is SYGVQD in the germline V gene (reference sequence). CDR3: CASSDLAGTTYNEQFF. As DNA, the CDR3 is TGCGCCAGCAGTGATTTAGCGGGGACTACCTACAATGAGCAGTTCTTC.

V gene TRBV19 combines with J gene TRBJ2-3; the D is unclear. V was cut by 3 bases and J by 0 bases, with 10 bases left in between. Germline values: CDR1 LNHDA, CDR2 SQIVND (reference sequence). This CDR3 is 15 amino acids long. The CDR3 region is CASSIFGPSTDTQYF. The CDR3 DNA reads TGTGCCAGTAGTATTTTCGGCCCTAGCACAGATACGCAGTATTTT.

This clone was observed a handful of times. V and J are TRBV18 and TRBJ2-5, with TRBD1 identical over 7 bases. V lost 6 bases, J lost 5 bases, and 6 bases stayed unmatched. There are 13 residues in the CDR3. CDR1 KGHSH and CDR2 LQKENI come from the germline V gene. The CDR3: CASSQGQAETQYF. CDR3 coding DNA: TGTGCCAGCTCTCAAGGACAGGCGGAGACCCAGTACTTC.

The CDR3 region is CASSPPGQNLKGNEQFF. In DNA form, the CDR3 reads TGTGCCAGCTCACCACCGGGACAGAACCTTAAGGGCAATGAGCAGTTCTTC. The chain has TRBV18 and TRBJ2-1; TRBD1 aligns across 7 bases. Germline CDR1 is KGHSH and CDR2 is LQKENI. The CDR3 contains 17 residues. Unmatched junction bases numbered 11, after V lost 0 bases and J lost 6 bases.

The chain combines TRBV5-1 with TRBJ1-1; 7 nucleotides agree with TRBD1. V lost 0 bases, J lost 4 bases, and 6 bases stayed unmatched. The CDR3 extends over 15 amino acids. CDR1 and CDR2 (germline): SGHRS, YFSETQ. The CDR3 DNA reads TGCGCCAGCAGCTTGGGGCGAGACAGGGCCACTGAAGCTTTCTTT. It translates to CASSLGRDRATEAFF.

The V call is TRBV28, the J call TRBJ1-1, with D perhaps matching TRBD1 (6 bases). V was cut by 6 bases and J by 4 bases, with 18 bases left in between. Germline CDR1 and CDR2: MDHEN and SYDVKM. The CDR3 has 15 amino acids. The CDR3 spells CASRRNAGTSTEAFF. The CDR3 nucleotides read TGTGCCAGCAGGCGGAACGCCGGGACAAGCACTGAAGCTTTCTTT. Full variable domain (outside the CDR3, taken from reference TRBV28 and TRBJ1-1): DVKVTQSSRYLVKRTGEKVFLECVQDMDHENMFWYRQDPGLGLRLIYFSYDVKMKEKGDIPEGYSVSREKKERFSLILESASTNQTSMYLCASRRNAGTSTEAFFGQGTRLTVV.

The DNA for the CDR3 is TGTGCCAGCAGTTTTGGGGGCAGCCTCTACGAGCAGTACTTC. Translation gives CASSFGGSLYEQYF. The chain is built from TRBV28 and TRBJ2-7, with D possibly being TRBD1 (6 bases). The CDR3 covers 14 residues. V gave up 3 bases and J gave up 3 bases, with 12 bases separating them. From germline, CDR1 is MDHEN and CDR2 SYDVKM.

The chain uses TRBV5-4 and TRBJ2-7; D unresolved. This CDR3 spans 12 amino acids. The ends were cut back, 2 bases at V and 4 bases at J, with 7 bases in the middle. Germline V gives CDR1 SGHNT, CDR2 YYREEE (reference sequence). CDR3 residues: CASSFMNYEQYF. The CDR3 coding sequence is TGTGCCAGCAGCTTTATGAATTACGAGCAGTACTTC. Together with reference TRBV5-4 and TRBJ2-7, the CDR3 gives the full variable domain: ETGVTQSPTHLIKTRGQQVTLRCSSQSGHNTVSWYQQALGQGPQFIFQYYREEENGRGNFPPRFSGLQFPNYSSELNVNALELDDSALYLCASSFMNYEQYFGPGTRLTVT.